The 7 T cell receptor beta chains given below trace back to one sample, sequenced in a study of PD-L1 blockade in urothelial cancer. Sequencing used immunoSEQ multiplex PCR; TCRdb keeps in-frame clones, though not all of them. The data hold tens of thousands of clones, with around 90% observed a single time. The material was PBMCs, obtained around atezolizumab (anti-PD-L1) treatment. All receptors derive from a woman aged 55-69 years with urothelial cancer.

The V and J genes are TRBV19 and TRBJ2-3; TRBD2 agrees at 9 bases. V gave up 4 bases and J gave up 4 bases; unmatched junction bases: 3. Germline loops: CDR1 LNHDA, CDR2 SQIVND (reference sequence). The CDR3 is made up of 14 amino acids. CDR3 region: CASSSGRGADTQYF. The CDR3 region has the DNA TGTGCCAGTAGTAGCGGGAGGGGGGCAGATACGCAGTATTTT.

This sequence joins TRBV28 and TRBJ2-7, with 10 positions matching TRBD2. Trimming took 6 bases from V and 4 from J; bases not matched to a gene: 18. Looked up from germline, CDR1 is MDHEN and CDR2 is SYDVKM. This CDR3 comprises 18 residues. This CDR3 reads CASRPRSAFSGRSYEQYF. The CDR3 DNA follows: TGTGCCAGCAGGCCGCGGTCAGCCTTTAGCGGGAGGTCTTACGAGCAGTACTTC.

The J gene is TRBJ2-7, the V gene TRBV6-5, with a possible D match to TRBD2 (6 bases). Germline CDR1 is MNHEY and CDR2 is SVGAGI. The CDR3 is 14 residues long. Trimming left V 10 bases short and J 0 bases short, with 16 bases between. DNA for the CDR3: TGTGCCAACCCCCCGGGACTTTCCTCCTACGAGCAGTACTTC. Its protein product is CANPPGLSSYEQYF.

This clone was counted a single time. The V gene is TRBV7-9, the J gene TRBJ2-1, with 7 bases lining up with TRBD2. The CDR3 has 16 residues. The germline CDR1 and CDR2 sequences are SEHNR and FQNEAQ (reference sequence). V shed 8 bases and J 3 bases; nucleotides not matched to a gene: 13. CDR3 bases: TGTGCCAGCCTTTCTTTCGAGACTAGCAACTACAATGAGCAGTTCTTC. Protein sequence: CASLSFETSNYNEQFF.

The chain has TRBV18 and TRBJ1-1, with 10 bases lining up with TRBD1. Germline-derived CDR1 and CDR2 are KGHSH and LQKENI. The CDR3 has 15 amino acids. V trimming: 2 bases; J trimming: 4 bases; junction bases outside the gene matches: 4. This CDR3 reads CASSPLGDRGTEAFF. CDR3 nucleotide sequence: TGTGCCAGCTCACCATTGGGGGACAGGGGCACTGAAGCTTTCTTT.

The CDR3: CASSLWGTRSSYEQYF. CDR3 DNA sequence: TGTGCCAGCAGTTTATGGGGGACACGGAGCTCCTACGAGCAGTACTTC. This chain links TRBV28 with TRBJ2-7; possible D gene TRBD1, 6 bases. Germline CDR1 is MDHEN and CDR2 is SYDVKM. This CDR3 has 16 amino acids. V was cut by 0 bases and J by 0 bases, with 12 bases left in between.

This chain joins TRBV10-1 and TRBJ1-5; 10 bases are a match to TRBD1. The CDR3 extends over 18 amino acids. From germline, CDR1 is WNHNN and CDR2 SYGVQD (reference sequence). The V gene end was trimmed by 3 bases and the J gene end by 2 bases; junction bases not matched to a gene: 10. The CDR3 DNA follows: TGCGCCAGCAGTGACGAGGGACAGGGGAGGATCCGCAATCAGCCCCAGCATTTT. It translates to CASSDEGQGRIRNQPQHF.